These 9 T cell receptor beta chains were all obtained from the same sample, sequenced in a study of T cells in Graves' hyperthyroidism and ophthalmopathy (dated 2019 in TCRdb). The library was made by multiplex PCR. The instrument was an Illumina HiSeq 2000. The TCR beta CDR3 regions were amplified from RNA transcripts. The TCR CDR3 was subjected to a first round of RT-PCR using the HTBI primer set and the Qiagen OneStep RT-PCR kit. The raw public data were reprocessed by TCRdb itself: fastp quality trimming at Q25, MiXCR clonotype calling, in-frame beta chains only. Each entry is one CDR3 protein sequence, shown with its most common DNA and genes. This sample is represented by 600,000 to 750,000 distinct CDR3 sequences; 15% to 20% of them were singletons. Roughly a sixth of the sample is held by the ten biggest clonotypes. Specimen: blood. The receptors originated from a man between 45 and 60 years old with Graves' hyperthyroidism.

A few counts support this clonotype. One junction end disagrees with the germline gene, perhaps due to a read error. The chain employs TRBV6-8 and TRBJ2-7; weak D call: TRBD2 (6 bases). The germline V gene encodes CDR1 MNHGY and CDR2 SAAAGT. This CDR3 has 14 amino acids. In nucleotides, the CDR3 is TGTGCCAGCAGTTATATATCGGGAGTCTACGGGCAGTACTTC. As protein: CASSYISGVYGQYF.

This clonotype was recorded many times. The rearrangement uses TRBV6-2 or TRBV6-3 and TRBJ2-7, with 10 nucleotides matching TRBD2. Per the germline V gene, CDR1 is MNHEY and CDR2 is SVGEGT. The CDR3 loop spans 14 amino acids. Unmatched junction bases numbered 2, after V lost 2 bases and J lost 4 bases. The CDR3 sequence is CASSYTSGMYEQYF. The DNA for the CDR3 is TGTGCCAGCAGTTACACTAGCGGGATGTACGAGCAGTACTTC.

This clonotype has just a few counts. The chain joins TRBV5-6 to TRBJ2-7, with 10 bases matching TRBD2. Germline V gives CDR1 SGHDT, CDR2 YYEEEE. This CDR3 region has 15 residues. The trim removed 0 bases at V and 5 bases at J, leaving 5 bases unmatched. For the CDR3, the DNA is TGTGCCAGCAGCTTGGAGCTAGCGGGAGAAGACGAGCAGTACTTC. This sequence encodes CASSLELAGEDEQYF.

A single count supports this clonotype. This chain uses TRBV10-2 with TRBJ2-5; a weak D match, TRBD1 (6 bases). Trimming shortened V by 4 bases and J by 4 bases, and 10 bases separated the two germline ends. The CDR3 contains 13 residues. In germline, CDR1 is WSHSY, CDR2 SAAADI. CDR3 sequence: CASSGEQGETQYF. The CDR3 DNA is TGCGCCAGCAGTGGGGAACAGGGAGAGACCCAGTACTTC.

The gene calls are TRBV2 and TRBJ1-1; TRBD1 is a possible D gene (5 bases). Trimming removed 8 bases from V and 5 bases from J, with 15 bases in between. This CDR3 has 13 amino acids. CDR1 is SNHLY, CDR2 FYNNEI, per germline. The CDR3 loop is CASPGLEGTEAFF. In DNA form, the CDR3 reads TGTGCCAGCCCGGGCCTGGAGGGGACTGAAGCTTTCTTT. The full variable domain, its missing parts supplied by reference TRBV2 and TRBJ1-1, is EPEVTQTPSHQVTQMGQEVILRCVPISNHLYFYWYRQILGQKVEFLVSFYNNEISEKSEIFDDQFSVERPDGSNFTLKIRSTKLEDSAMYFCASPGLEGTEAFFGQGTRLTVV.

This clonotype was seen only a few times. The gene calls are TRBV28 and TRBJ1-1; D call uncertain. V gave up 3 bases and J gave up 11 bases, with 13 bases separating them. There are 12 residues in the CDR3. Looked up from germline, CDR1 is MDHEN and CDR2 is SYDVKM. CDR3 loop: CASSFRGLEAFF. Written as DNA, the CDR3 is TGTGCCAGCAGTTTCAGAGGACTCGAGGCTTTCTTT. Together with reference TRBV28 and TRBJ1-1, the CDR3 gives the full variable domain: DVKVTQSSRYLVKRTGEKVFLECVQDMDHENMFWYRQDPGLGLRLIYFSYDVKMKEKGDIPEGYSVSREKKERFSLILESASTNQTSMYLCASSFRGLEAFFGQGTRLTVV.

There are many counts of this clonotype. This rearrangement joins TRBV27 to TRBJ2-1, with 7 bases fitting TRBD2. CDR1 and CDR2 (germline): MNHEY, SMNVEV (reference sequence). This CDR3 is built from 14 residues. Trimming removed 5 bases from V and 7 bases from J; junction bases left unmatched: 8. CDR3 in amino acids: CASSLGTTRNEQFF. DNA for the CDR3: TGTGCCAGCAGTCTCGGGACTACAAGGAATGAGCAGTTCTTC.

Many counts were recorded for this clonotype. J is TRBJ1-6 and V is TRBV20-1; 8 bases are a match to TRBD1. Germline V gene lookup returns CDR1 DFQATT and CDR2 SNEGSKA (reference sequence). This CDR3 spans 15 amino acids. J lost 10 bases, V lost 0 bases, and 8 bases had no gene match. The CDR3 coding sequence is TGCAGTGCTAGAGATCCAGGGGGCGTAGGGTCACCCCTCCACTTT. Amino acid sequence: CSARDPGGVGSPLHF.

This clonotype has ten or more counts. This chain connects TRBV7-2 to TRBJ2-5; D is ambiguous. Germline CDR1 is SGHTA and CDR2 is FQGNSA. V was cut by 5 bases and J by 5 bases, with 15 bases left in between. The CDR3 spans 14 residues. The CDR3 nucleotides read TGTGCCAGCAGCCCTCCGCGCTTTGTGGAGACCCAGTACTTC. Protein sequence: CASSPPRFVETQYF.